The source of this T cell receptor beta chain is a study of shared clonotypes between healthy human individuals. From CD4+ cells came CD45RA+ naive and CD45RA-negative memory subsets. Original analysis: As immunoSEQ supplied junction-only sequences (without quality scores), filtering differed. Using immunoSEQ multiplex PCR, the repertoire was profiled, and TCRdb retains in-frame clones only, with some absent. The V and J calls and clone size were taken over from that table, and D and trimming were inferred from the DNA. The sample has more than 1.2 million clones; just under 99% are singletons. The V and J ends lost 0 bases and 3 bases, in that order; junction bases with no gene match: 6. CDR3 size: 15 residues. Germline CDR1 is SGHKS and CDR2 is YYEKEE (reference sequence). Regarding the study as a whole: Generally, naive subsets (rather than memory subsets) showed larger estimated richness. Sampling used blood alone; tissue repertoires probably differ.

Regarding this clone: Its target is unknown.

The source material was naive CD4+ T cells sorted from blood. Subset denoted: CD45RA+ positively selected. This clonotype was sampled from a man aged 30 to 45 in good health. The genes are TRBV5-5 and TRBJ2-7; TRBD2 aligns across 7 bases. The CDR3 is CASSLDGGRGYEQYF. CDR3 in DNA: TGTGCCAGCAGCTTGGACGGCGGGAGAGGCTACGAGCAGTACTTC.